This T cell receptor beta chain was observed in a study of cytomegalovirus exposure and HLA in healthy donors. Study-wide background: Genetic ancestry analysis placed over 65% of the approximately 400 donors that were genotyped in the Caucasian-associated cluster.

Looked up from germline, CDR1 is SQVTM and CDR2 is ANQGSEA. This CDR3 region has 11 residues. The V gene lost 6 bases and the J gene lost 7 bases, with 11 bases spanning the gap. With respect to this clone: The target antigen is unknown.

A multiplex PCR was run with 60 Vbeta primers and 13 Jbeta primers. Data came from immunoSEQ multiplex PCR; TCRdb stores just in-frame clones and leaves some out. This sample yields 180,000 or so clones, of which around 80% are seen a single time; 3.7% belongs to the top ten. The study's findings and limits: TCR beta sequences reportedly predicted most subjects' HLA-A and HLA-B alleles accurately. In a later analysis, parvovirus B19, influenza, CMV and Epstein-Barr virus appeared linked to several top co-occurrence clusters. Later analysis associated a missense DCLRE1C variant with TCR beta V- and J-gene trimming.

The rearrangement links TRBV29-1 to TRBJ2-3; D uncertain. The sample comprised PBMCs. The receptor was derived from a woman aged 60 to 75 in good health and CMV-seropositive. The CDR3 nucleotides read TGCAGCGTGGGCCCCCAGAATACGCAGTATTTT. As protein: CSVGPQNTQYF.